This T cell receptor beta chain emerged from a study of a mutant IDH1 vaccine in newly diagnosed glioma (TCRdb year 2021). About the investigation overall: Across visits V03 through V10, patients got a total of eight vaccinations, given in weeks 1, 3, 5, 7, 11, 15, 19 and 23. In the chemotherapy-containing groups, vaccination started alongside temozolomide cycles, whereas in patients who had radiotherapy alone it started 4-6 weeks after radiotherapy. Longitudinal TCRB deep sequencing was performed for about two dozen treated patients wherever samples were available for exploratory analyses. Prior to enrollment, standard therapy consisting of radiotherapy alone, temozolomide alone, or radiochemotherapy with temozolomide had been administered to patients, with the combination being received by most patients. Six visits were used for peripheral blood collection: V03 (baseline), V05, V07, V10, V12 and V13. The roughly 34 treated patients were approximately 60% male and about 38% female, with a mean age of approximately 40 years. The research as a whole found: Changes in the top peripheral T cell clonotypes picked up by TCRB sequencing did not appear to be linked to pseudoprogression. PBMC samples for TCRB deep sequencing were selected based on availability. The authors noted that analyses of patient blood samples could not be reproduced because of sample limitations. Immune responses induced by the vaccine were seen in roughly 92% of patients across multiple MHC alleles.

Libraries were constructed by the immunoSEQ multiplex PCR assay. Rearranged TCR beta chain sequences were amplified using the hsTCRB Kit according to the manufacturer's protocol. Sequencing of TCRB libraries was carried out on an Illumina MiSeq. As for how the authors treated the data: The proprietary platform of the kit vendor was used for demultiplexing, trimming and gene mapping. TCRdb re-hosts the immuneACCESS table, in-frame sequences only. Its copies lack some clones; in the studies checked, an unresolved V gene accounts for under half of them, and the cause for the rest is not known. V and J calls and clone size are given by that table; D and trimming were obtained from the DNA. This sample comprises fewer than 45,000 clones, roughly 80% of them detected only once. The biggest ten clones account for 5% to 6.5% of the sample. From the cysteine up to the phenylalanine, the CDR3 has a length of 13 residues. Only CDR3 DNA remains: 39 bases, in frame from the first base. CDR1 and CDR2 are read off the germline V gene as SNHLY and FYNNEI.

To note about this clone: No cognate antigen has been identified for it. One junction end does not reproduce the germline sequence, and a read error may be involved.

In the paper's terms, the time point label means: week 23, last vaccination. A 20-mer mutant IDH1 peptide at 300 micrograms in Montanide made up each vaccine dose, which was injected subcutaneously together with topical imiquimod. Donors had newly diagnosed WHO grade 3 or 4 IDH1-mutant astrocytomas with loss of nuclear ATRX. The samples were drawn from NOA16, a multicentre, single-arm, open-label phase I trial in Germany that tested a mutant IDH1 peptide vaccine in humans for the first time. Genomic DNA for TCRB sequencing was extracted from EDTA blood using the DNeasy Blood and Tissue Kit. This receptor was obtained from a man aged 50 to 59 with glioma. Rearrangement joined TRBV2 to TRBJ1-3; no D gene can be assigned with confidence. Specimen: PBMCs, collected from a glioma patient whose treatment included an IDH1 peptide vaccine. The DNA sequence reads TGTGCCAGCAGTGTTATATCTGGGAACACCATATATTTT. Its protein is CASSVISGNTIYF.